The rows below give T cell receptor beta chains drawn from one sample of a study of T cells expressing NK-cell markers. With the 5' RACE reads reprocessed, TCRdb shows one record per CDR3 protein and no DNA. This repertoire includes 550,000 to 600,000 distinct CDR3 sequences. Specimen: blood T cells: a sorted CD56 or NKG2C T cell subset, CD4+ or CD8+ T cells, or bulk PBMC T cells (not recorded which). All receptors come from a man aged 18 to 29 in good health. The CDR3 runs from the conserved cysteine through the conserved F or W.

j_call,v_call,cdr3_aa
TRBJ2-7,TRBV12-3/TRBV12-4,CASRRAGGPVEQYF
TRBJ2-5,TRBV5-1,CASSSSGGETQYF
TRBJ2-7,TRBV20-1,CSARDRRGLAGFGEQYF
TRBJ2-2,TRBV6-1,CASSASGSTNTGELFF
TRBJ2-4,TRBV3-1,CASSQAVRNIQYF
TRBJ2-1,TRBV20-1,CSAAGLTDEQFF
TRBJ2-4,TRBV6-5,CASSSTTGQLAKNIQYF
TRBJ2-1,TRBV28,CASSHRGPRDYDYNEQFF
TRBJ2-4,TRBV5-1,CASSLAGAASGGSGNIQYF
TRBJ2-5,TRBV29-1,CSVDLGSEGAETQYF
TRBJ1-5,TRBV6-1,CASSESVAQPQHF
TRBJ2-2,TRBV25-1,CATAGAWESTGELFF
TRBJ1-1,TRBV5-1,CASSTRPGVESEAFF
TRBJ2-1,TRBV5-5,CASSLVPSGGLNEQFF
TRBJ2-7,TRBV4-3,CASSQDRTGDFHEQYF
TRBJ2-3,TRBV19,CASLPGSKGLTDTQYF
TRBJ2-3,TRBV24-1,CATSDSSSGRENTQYF
TRBJ2-2,TRBV29-1,CSVEDHQSGGELFF
TRBJ2-4,TRBV5-6,CASLLGRENIQYF
TRBJ2-3,TRBV10-3,CAIRGTGLAGEDTQYF
TRBJ2-5,TRBV6-1,CASIQRRTSGVIQETQYF
TRBJ1-1,TRBV9,CASSVSSMNTEAFF
TRBJ2-3,TRBV10-3,CAISESASGHTDTQYF
TRBJ2-3,TRBV21-1,CASTRGQGTDTQYF
TRBJ2-5,TRBV4-3,CASSLQLKDPETQYF
TRBJ2-1,TRBV28,CASSPPQFLIDEQFF
TRBJ2-7,TRBV28,CASSTGGSVEQYF
TRBJ2-7,TRBV29-1,CSVTRDRSYEQYF
TRBJ2-4,TRBV12-3/TRBV12-4,CASTRGGAGAKNIQYF
TRBJ2-2,TRBV5-1,CASSYNGRNVGELFF
TRBJ1-2,TRBV12-3/TRBV12-4,CASSRGGAGGYTF
TRBJ2-4,TRBV7-9,CASSSEGQGKNIQYF
TRBJ1-1,TRBV16,CASSQWTGVIEAFF
TRBJ2-1,TRBV13,CASSRSGSIYNEQFF
TRBJ2-1,TRBV4-1,CASSFPGQGLNEQFF
TRBJ2-1,TRBV12-3/TRBV12-4,CASSFSGVIGEQFF
TRBJ1-5,TRBV5-6,CASSFGQGPNQPQHF
TRBJ2-1,TRBV10-3,CAISETRAGGYNEQFF
TRBJ2-5,TRBV5-1,CASSVLAGEETQYF
TRBJ1-2,TRBV19,CASSIVDRDYGYTF
TRBJ2-5,TRBV5-4,CASSSKGRGSQETQYF